This entry concerns a single T cell receptor (beta chain). Per CD8+ T cell subset, triplicate sorts of 250,000 to 350,000 cells each were done. Researchers prepared the TRB cDNA libraries using 5' RACE with UMI labels. TCRdb reprocessed the 5' RACE reads and keeps a single row for each CDR3 protein, giving no DNA. This sample's clone table lists some 22,000 distinct CDR3 sequences. This record belongs to a study of CXCR3-negative and CXCR3-positive naive CD8 T cells. In germline, CDR1 is MNHEY, CDR2 SVGEGT. This CDR3 region has 11 residues. The chain carries TRBV6-2 or TRBV6-3 and TRBJ2-7. The sequence came from a human donor in good health. Some clones in this sample may be carry-over from other donors' samples. Sequenced input: memory CD8+ T cells from blood. The CDR3 region is CASSITYEQYF.